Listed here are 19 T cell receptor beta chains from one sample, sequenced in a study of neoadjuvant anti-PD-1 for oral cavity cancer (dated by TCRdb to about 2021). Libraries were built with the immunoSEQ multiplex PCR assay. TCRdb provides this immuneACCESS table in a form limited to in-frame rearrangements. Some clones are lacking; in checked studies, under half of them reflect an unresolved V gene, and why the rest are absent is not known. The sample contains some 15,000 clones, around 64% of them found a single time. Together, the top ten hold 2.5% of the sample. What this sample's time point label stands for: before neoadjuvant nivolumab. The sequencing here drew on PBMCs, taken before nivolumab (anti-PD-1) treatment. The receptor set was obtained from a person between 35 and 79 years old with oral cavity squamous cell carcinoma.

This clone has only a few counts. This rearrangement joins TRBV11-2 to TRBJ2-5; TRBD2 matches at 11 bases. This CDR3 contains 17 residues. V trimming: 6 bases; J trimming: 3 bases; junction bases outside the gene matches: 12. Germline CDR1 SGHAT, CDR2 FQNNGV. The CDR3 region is CASRHFRLAGKKETQYF. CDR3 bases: TGTGCCAGCAGACATTTCCGACTAGCGGGGAAAAAAGAGACCCAGTACTTC.

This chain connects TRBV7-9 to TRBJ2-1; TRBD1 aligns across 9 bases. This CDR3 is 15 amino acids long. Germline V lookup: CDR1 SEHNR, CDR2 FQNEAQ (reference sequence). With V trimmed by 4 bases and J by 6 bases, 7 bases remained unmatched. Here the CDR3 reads CASSSGTGSSNEQFF. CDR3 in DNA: TGTGCCAGCAGCTCCGGGACAGGGAGCTCCAATGAGCAGTTCTTC.

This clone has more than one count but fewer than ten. This CDR3 reads CASRPGLAGTETQYF. The CDR3 DNA is TGTGCCAGCAGGCCGGGACTAGCGGGAACAGAGACCCAGTACTTC. The chain employs TRBV6-5 and TRBJ2-5, with 13 bases aligning to TRBD2. Germline CDR1 reads MNHEY; CDR2 reads SVGAGI. J gave up 4 bases and V 6 bases, and 5 bases lay outside the gene matches. The CDR3 extends over 15 amino acids.

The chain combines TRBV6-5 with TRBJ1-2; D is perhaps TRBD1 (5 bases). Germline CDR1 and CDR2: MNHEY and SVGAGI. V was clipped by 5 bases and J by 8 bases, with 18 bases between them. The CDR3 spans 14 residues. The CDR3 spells CASSPGTPGRGYTF. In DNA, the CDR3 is TGTGCCAGCAGTCCCGGGACTCCCGGACGGGGCTACACCTTC.

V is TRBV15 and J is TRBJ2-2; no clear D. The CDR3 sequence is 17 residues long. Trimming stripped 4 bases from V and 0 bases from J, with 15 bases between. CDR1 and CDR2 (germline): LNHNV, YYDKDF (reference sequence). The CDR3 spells CATSTHRLVSNTGELFF. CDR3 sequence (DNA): TGTGCCACCAGCACCCACCGCTTGGTCTCGAACACCGGGGAGCTGTTTTTT.

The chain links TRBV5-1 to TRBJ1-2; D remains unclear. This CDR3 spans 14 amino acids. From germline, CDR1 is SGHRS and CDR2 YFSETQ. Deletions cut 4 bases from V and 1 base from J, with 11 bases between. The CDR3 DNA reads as TGCGCCAGCAGCCCTCAGACGGGTAACTATGGCTACACCTTC. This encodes CASSPQTGNYGYTF.

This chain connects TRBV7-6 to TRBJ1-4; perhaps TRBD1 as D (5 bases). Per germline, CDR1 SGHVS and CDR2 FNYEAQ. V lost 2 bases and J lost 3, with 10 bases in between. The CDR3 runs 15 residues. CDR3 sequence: CASSLSQGSNEKLFF. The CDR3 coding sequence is TGTGCCAGCAGCTTATCTCAGGGATCTAATGAAAAACTGTTTTTT. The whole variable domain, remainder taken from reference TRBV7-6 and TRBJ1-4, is GAGVSQSPRYKVTKRGQDVALRCDPISGHVSLYWYRQALGQGPEFLTYFNYEAQQDKSGLPNDRFSAERPEGSISTLTIQRTEQRDSAMYRCASSLSQGSNEKLFFGSGTQLSVL.

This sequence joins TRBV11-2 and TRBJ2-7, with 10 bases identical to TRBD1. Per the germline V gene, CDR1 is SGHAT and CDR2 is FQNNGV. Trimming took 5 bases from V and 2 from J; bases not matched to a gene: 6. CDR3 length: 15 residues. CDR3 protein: CASSLGQGQTYEQYF. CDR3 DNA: TGTGCCAGCAGCCTGGGACAGGGGCAAACCTACGAGCAGTACTTC.

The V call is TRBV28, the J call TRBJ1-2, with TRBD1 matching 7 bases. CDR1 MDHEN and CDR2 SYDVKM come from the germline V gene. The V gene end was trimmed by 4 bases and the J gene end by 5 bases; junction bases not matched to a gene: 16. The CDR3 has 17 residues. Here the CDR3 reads CASSYAGGGNLFYGYTF. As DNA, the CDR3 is TGTGCCAGCAGTTACGCAGGGGGAGGAAACCTTTTTTATGGCTACACCTTC.

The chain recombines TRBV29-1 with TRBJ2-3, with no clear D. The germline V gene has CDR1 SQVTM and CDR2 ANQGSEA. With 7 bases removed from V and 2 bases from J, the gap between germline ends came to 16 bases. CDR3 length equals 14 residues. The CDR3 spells CSAGLMGNTDTQYF. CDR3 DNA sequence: TGCAGCGCTGGCTTAATGGGGAACACAGATACGCAGTATTTT.

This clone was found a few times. The CDR3 here is CASIPDLNTEAFF. DNA of the CDR3: TGTGCCAGCATTCCTGACCTGAACACTGAAGCTTTCTTT. The V gene is TRBV28, the J gene TRBJ1-1; D call uncertain. From germline, CDR1 is MDHEN and CDR2 SYDVKM. This CDR3 contains 13 residues. V lost 7 bases and J 0 bases, leaving 9 bases between the germline ends.

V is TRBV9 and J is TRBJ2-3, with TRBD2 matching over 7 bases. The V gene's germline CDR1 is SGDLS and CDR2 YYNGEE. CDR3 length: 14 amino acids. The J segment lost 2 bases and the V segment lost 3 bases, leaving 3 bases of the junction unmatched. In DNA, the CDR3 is TGTGCCAGCAGCGGCGGGAGAACCACAGATACGCAGTATTTT. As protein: CASSGGRTTDTQYF.

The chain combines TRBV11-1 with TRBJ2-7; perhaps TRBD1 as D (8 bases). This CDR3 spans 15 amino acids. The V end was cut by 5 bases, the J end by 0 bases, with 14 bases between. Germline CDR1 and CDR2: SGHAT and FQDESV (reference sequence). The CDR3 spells CASSLTGGDSYEQYF. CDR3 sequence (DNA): TGTGCCAGCAGCCTCACAGGGGGGGACTCCTACGAGCAGTACTTC.

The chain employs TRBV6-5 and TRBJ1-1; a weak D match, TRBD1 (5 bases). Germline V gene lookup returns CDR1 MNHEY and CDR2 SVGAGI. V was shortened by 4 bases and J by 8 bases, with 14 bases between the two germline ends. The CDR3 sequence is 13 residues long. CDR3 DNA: TGTGCCAGCAGTTCGACTGACAGTTCCGAAGCTTTCTTT. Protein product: CASSSTDSSEAFF.

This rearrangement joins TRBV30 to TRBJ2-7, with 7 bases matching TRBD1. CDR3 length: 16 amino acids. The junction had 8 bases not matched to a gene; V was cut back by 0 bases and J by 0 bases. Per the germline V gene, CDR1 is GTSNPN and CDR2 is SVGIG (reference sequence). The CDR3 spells CAWSVQLGQSSYEQYF. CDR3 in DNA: TGTGCCTGGAGTGTACAACTGGGACAGAGCTCCTACGAGCAGTACTTC. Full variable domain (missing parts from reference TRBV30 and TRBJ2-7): SQTIHQWPATLVQPVGSPLSLECTVEGTSNPNLYWYRQAAGRGLQLLFYSVGIGQISSEVPQNLSASRPQDRQFILSSKKLLLSDSGFYLCAWSVQLGQSSYEQYFGPGTRLTVT.

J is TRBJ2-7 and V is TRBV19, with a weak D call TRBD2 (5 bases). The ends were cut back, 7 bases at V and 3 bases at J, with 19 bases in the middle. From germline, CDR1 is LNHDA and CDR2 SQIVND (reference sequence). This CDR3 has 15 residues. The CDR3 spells CASKDGPGGSYEQYF. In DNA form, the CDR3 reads TGTGCCAGTAAAGACGGCCCCGGTGGGAGCTACGAGCAGTACTTC.

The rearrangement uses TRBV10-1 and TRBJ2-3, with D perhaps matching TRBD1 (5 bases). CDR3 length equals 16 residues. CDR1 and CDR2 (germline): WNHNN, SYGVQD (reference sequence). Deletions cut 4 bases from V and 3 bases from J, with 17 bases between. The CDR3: CASSVSQGMGTDTQYF. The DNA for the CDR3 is TGCGCCAGCAGTGTATCCCAGGGTATGGGGACAGATACGCAGTATTTT.

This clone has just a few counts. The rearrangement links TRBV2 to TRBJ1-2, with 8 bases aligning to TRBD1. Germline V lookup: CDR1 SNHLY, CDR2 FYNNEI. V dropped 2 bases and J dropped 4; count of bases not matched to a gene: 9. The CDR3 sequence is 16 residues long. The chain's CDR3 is CASSEIGRGRTYGYTF. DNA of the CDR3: TGTGCCAGCAGTGAAATCGGCAGGGGGCGCACCTATGGCTACACCTTC.

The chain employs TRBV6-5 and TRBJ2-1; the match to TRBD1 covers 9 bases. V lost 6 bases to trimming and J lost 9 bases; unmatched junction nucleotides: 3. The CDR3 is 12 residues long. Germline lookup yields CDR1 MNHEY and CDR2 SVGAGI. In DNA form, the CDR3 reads TGTGCCAGCAGGGACAGGGGAGGTGAGCAGTTCTTC. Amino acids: CASRDRGGEQFF.